The 14 T cell receptor beta chains presented below share a single source sample, sequenced in a study of neurological immune-mediated disorders. TCRdb reprocessed the 5' RACE reads via MiXCR and lists one record per CDR3 protein. The sample consists of roughly 76,000 distinct CDR3 sequences, 2.5% to 3.5% of them appearing once. Specimen: PBMCs. The receptors here all came from a woman in her 50s with multiple sclerosis.

This clonotype was detected ten times or more. The chain combines TRBV12-1 with TRBJ1-5; the D call TRBD1 from the table was never checked on the DNA. TRBV12-1 constitutes a pseudogene. This CDR3 is 14 amino acids long. CDR3: CASSSDRGSQPQHF. The CDR3 nucleotides read TGTGCCAGCAGCTCCGACAGGGGGTCTCAGCCCCAGCATTTT.

This clonotype has ten or more counts. The V gene is TRBV6-2 or TRBV6-3, the J gene TRBJ2-5, with 7 nucleotides matching TRBD2. Germline V CDR1 and CDR2: MNHEY, SVGEGT. Germline trimming cut 5 bases from V and 1 base from J; bases unmatched to any gene: 4. This CDR3 region has 14 residues. In nucleotides, the CDR3 is TGTGCCAGCAGTCGTCCGGGGGGCCAAGAGACCCAGTACTTC. Translated, it gives CASSRPGGQETQYF.

In its sample, this clonotype was seen many times. This chain uses TRBV11-2 with TRBJ2-7, with 7 bases lining up with TRBD2. This CDR3 is built from 15 residues. V gave up 5 bases and J gave up 3 bases; unmatched junction bases: 10. Germline CDR1 SGHAT, CDR2 FQNNGV. The CDR3 DNA is TGTGCCAGCAGCCCCCGAGTAGCGGGCTACTACGAGCAGTACTTC. Its translation is CASSPRVAGYYEQYF.

This clonotype has a count of ten or more. The V call is TRBV20-1, the J call TRBJ2-1; TRBD2 matches at 11 bases. CDR3 length equals 14 residues. V lost 5 bases and J lost 12; bases outside the gene matches: 12. Per the germline V gene, CDR1 is DFQATT and CDR2 is SNEGSKA (reference sequence). CDR3 residues: CSARGTSGYGGQFF. CDR3 sequence (DNA): TGCAGTGCTCGCGGGACTAGCGGTTATGGCGGGCAGTTCTTC.

This clonotype was detected many times. V gene TRBV5-1 combines with J gene TRBJ2-3, with TRBD2 identical over 8 bases. The germline gives CDR1 SGHRS, CDR2 YFSETQ. The CDR3 covers 15 residues. Germline trimming cut 3 bases from V and 5 bases from J; bases unmatched to any gene: 8. CDR3 residues: CASSSRERGQDTQYF. In nucleotides, the CDR3 is TGCGCCAGCAGCTCCCGGGAGCGGGGGCAAGATACGCAGTATTTT.

This clonotype was detected many times. This sequence joins TRBV3-1 and TRBJ1-1; 7 positions agree with TRBD1. J lost 10 bases, V lost 1 base, and 21 bases had no gene match. The germline gives CDR1 LGHDT, CDR2 YNNKEL (reference sequence). The length of the CDR3 is 18 residues. CDR3 DNA: TGTGCCAGCAGCCAAGTTCCTTTTTACAGGGGCCCGAGGGGGGCAGCTTTCTTT. Amino acid sequence: CASSQVPFYRGPRGAAFF. Supplemented by reference TRBV3-1 and TRBJ1-1, the full variable domain reads DTAVSQTPKYLVTQMGNDKSIKCEQNLGHDTMYWYKQDSKKFLKIMFSYNNKELIINETVPNRFSPKSPDKAHLNLHINSLELGDSAVYFCASSQVPFYRGPRGAAFFGQGTRLTVV.

In this sample, this clonotype turned up many times. V is TRBV5-1 and J is TRBJ2-2; D may be TRBD1 (5 bases). Germline-derived CDR1 and CDR2 are SGHRS and YFSETQ. V was cut by 3 bases and J by 0 bases, with 12 bases left in between. The CDR3 covers 16 residues. CDR3 amino acids: CASSSTDTSNTGELFF. For the CDR3, the DNA is TGCGCCAGCAGCTCCACGGACACTTCGAACACCGGGGAGCTGTTTTTT.

This clonotype was observed at least ten times. The chain joins TRBV5-1 to TRBJ1-5, with a tentative D call TRBD1 (5 bases). V was clipped by 5 bases and J by 1 base, with 16 bases between them. The CDR3 length is 16 residues. The V gene's germline CDR1 is SGHRS and CDR2 YFSETQ. CDR3 amino acids: CASRPGTGMSNQPQHF. The CDR3 DNA is TGCGCCAGCAGACCAGGGACGGGGATGAGCAATCAGCCCCAGCATTTT. The variable domain in full, completed from reference TRBV5-1 and TRBJ1-5, reads KAGVTQTPRYLIKTRGQQVTLSCSPISGHRSVSWYQQTPGQGLQFLFEYFSETQRNKGNFPGRFSGRQFSNSRSEMNVSTLELGDSALYLCASRPGTGMSNQPQHFGDGTRLSIL.

At least ten counts were recorded for this clonotype. Written as DNA, the CDR3 is TGCAGTGCGCGGACTAGCGGGAGGTTAGGTACAGATACGCAGTATTTT. It is translated as CSARTSGRLGTDTQYF. The chain links TRBV20-1 to TRBJ2-3; 14 nucleotides agree with TRBD2. Germline V gives CDR1 DFQATT, CDR2 SNEGSKA (reference sequence). The V segment lost 6 bases and the J segment 3 bases; nucleotides outside the gene matches: 8. This CDR3 spans 16 amino acids.

This clonotype was recorded many times. This chain links TRBV20-1 with TRBJ2-1; 8 bases line up with TRBD2. Germline-derived CDR1 and CDR2 are DFQATT and SNEGSKA (reference sequence). V shed 6 bases, J shed 9 bases, and the junction held 19 bases outside the gene matches. The length of the CDR3 is 16 residues. Here the CDR3 DNA reads TGCAGTGCCCAAAGAGGGGTGGGGGCGCTAGCGGGTGAGCAGTTCTTC. It encodes CSAQRGVGALAGEQFF.

This clonotype was seen many times. The chain is built from TRBV18 and TRBJ1-1; unclear D gene. CDR3 length equals 15 residues. Germline V lookup: CDR1 KGHSH, CDR2 LQKENI. Deletions cut 5 bases from V and 1 base from J, with 14 bases between. Here the CDR3 reads CASSSRSMGNTEAFF. The CDR3 nucleotides are TGTGCCAGCTCATCAAGATCTATGGGGAACACTGAAGCTTTCTTT.

Ten or more counts support this clonotype. This chain connects TRBV20-1 to TRBJ1-1, with D hard to call. The V gene lost 6 bases and the J gene lost 6 bases, with 14 bases spanning the gap. CDR3 length: 12 residues. The V gene's germline CDR1 is DFQATT and CDR2 SNEGSKA (reference sequence). This CDR3 reads CSAELGLAEAFF. CDR3 coding DNA: TGCAGTGCCGAACTAGGGCTTGCTGAAGCTTTCTTT.

The chain links TRBV2 to TRBJ2-1, with D possibly TRBD1 on 6 matching bases. V was clipped by 7 bases and J by 4 bases, with 14 bases between them. Germline loops: CDR1 SNHLY, CDR2 FYNNEI. The CDR3 runs 14 residues. CDR3 bases: TGTGCCAGCAAACACAAGGGGGTTTACAATGAGCAGTTCTTC. It specifies CASKHKGVYNEQFF.

This clonotype has a count of ten or more. The chain combines TRBV4-3 with TRBJ2-7; 8 nucleotides agree with TRBD1. CDR1 and CDR2 (germline): LGHNA, YSLEER. With V trimmed by 1 base and J by 5 bases, 4 bases remained unmatched. The CDR3 totals 14 residues. The DNA for the CDR3 is TGCGCCAGCAGCCAAGTAGCAGGGGGCGACGAGCAGTACTTC. Protein sequence: CASSQVAGGDEQYF.